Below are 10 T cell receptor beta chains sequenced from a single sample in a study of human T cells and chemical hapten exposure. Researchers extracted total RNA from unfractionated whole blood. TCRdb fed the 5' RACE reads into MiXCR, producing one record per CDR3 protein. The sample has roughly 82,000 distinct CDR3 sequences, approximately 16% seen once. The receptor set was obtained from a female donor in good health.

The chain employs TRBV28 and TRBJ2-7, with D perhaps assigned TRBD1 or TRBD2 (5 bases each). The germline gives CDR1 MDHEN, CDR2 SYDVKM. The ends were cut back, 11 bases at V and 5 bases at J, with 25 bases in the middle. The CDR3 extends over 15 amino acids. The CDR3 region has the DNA TGTGCCTCCAAGGGTGGGGCGGAGACGGGGAACGAGCAGTACTTC. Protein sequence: CASKGGAETGNEQYF.

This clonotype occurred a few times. The CDR3 loop reads CASSSGPIYEQYF. In nucleotides, the CDR3 is TGTGCCAGCAGCTCGGGCCCTATCTACGAGCAGTACTTC. V gene TRBV6-2 or TRBV6-3 combines with J gene TRBJ2-7; D is undetermined. The CDR3 contains 13 residues. Deletions cut 6 bases from V and 3 bases from J, with 12 bases between. Germline V gene data show CDR1 as MNHEY and CDR2 as SVGEGT.

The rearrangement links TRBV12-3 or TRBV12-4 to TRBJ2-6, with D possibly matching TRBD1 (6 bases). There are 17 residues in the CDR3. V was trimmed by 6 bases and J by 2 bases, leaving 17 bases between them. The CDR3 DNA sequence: TGTGCCAGCAGACGTACAGGGTTGTTTGCTGGGGCCAACGTCCTGACTTTC. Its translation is CASRRTGLFAGANVLTF.

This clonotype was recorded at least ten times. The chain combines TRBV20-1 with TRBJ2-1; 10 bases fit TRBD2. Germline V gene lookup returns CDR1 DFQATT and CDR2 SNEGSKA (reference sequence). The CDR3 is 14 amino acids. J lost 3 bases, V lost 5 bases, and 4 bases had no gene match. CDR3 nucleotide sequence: TGCAGTGCTTCTTGGACTAGCGGCTACAATGAGCAGTTCTTC. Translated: CSASWTSGYNEQFF.

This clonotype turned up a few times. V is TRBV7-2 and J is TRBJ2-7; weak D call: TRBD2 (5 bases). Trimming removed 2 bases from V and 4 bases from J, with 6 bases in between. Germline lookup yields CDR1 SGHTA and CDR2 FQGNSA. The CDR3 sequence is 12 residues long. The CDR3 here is CASSLRGYEQYF. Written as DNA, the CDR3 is TGTGCCAGCAGCTTAAGAGGGTACGAGCAGTACTTC.

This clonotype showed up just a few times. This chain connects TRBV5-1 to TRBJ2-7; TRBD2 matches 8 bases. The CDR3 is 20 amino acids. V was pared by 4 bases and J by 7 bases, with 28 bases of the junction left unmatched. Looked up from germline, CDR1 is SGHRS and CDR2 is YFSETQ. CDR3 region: CASSPDVRTSSRWFLREQYF. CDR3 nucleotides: TGCGCCAGCAGCCCGGACGTGAGGACTAGCTCCCGGTGGTTCCTACGGGAGCAGTACTTC.

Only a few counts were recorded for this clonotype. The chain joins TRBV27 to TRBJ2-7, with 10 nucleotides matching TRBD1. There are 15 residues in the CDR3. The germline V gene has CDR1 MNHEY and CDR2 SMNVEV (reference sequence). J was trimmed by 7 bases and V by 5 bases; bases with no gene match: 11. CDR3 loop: CASSLTGTGDREQYF. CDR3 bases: TGTGCCAGCAGTCTAACAGGGACAGGGGATCGGGAGCAGTACTTC.

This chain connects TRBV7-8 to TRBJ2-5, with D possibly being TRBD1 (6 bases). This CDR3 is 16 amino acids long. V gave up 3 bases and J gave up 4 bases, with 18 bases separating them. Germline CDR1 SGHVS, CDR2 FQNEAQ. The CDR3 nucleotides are TGTGCCAGCAGCTTCGGACAGCGAAATCAATTAGAGACCCAGTACTTC. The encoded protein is CASSFGQRNQLETQYF.

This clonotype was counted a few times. CDR3 DNA sequence: TGTGCCAGCAGTTTGCAGGGGAAATATGGCTACACCTTC. Protein: CASSLQGKYGYTF. The V gene is TRBV12-3 or TRBV12-4, the J gene TRBJ1-2, with D possibly TRBD1 on 6 matching bases. V dropped 3 bases and J dropped 5 bases, with 10 bases sitting between them. The CDR3 sequence is 13 residues long.

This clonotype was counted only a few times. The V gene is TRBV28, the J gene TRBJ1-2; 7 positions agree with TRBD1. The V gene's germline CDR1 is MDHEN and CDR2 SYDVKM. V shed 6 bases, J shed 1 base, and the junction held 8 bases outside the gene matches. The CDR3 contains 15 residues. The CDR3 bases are TGTGCCAGCAGCACACGGGACAGCTTTAACTATGGCTACACCTTC. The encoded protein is CASSTRDSFNYGYTF.